What follows are 24 T cell receptor beta chains derived from one specimen sequenced in a study of cytomegalovirus exposure and HLA in healthy donors. Primers: 60 Vbeta forward and 13 Jbeta reverse. Data came from immunoSEQ multiplex PCR; TCRdb stores just in-frame clones and leaves some out. The sample contains 100,000 to 150,000 clones, more than 60% of which appear only once. The sample taken for sequencing was PBMCs. These receptors were taken from a woman younger than 30 in good health and CMV-seronegative.

The genes are TRBV30 and TRBJ1-6; D unresolved. The V gene's germline CDR1 is GTSNPN and CDR2 SVGIG (reference sequence). The CDR3 is made up of 13 amino acids. The V gene lost 1 base and the J gene lost 6 bases, with 7 bases spanning the gap. The CDR3 DNA is TGTGCCTGGAGTGCTTCGTTTAATTCACCCCTCCACTTT. Translation: CAWSASFNSPLHF.

A single count supports this clone. CDR3 amino acids: CASSWGGMSTEAFF. The CDR3 DNA sequence: TGTGCCAGCAGTTGGGGCGGAATGAGCACTGAAGCTTTCTTT. The chain employs TRBV6-5 and TRBJ1-1; weak D call: TRBD1 (5 bases). The CDR3 contains 14 residues. CDR1 MNHEY and CDR2 SVGAGI come from the germline V gene. Trimming shortened V by 4 bases and J by 4 bases, and 13 bases separated the two germline ends.

V is TRBV7-6 and J is TRBJ2-2; 9 bases are shared with TRBD2. V was pared by 0 bases and J by 4 bases, with 3 bases of the junction left unmatched. The CDR3 runs to 16 residues. In germline, CDR1 is SGHVS, CDR2 FNYEAQ. The CDR3 DNA reads as TGTGCCAGCAGCTTAGCCTCTAGCGGGACCACCGGGGAGCTGTTTTTT. Its translation is CASSLASSGTTGELFF.

This chain joins TRBV4-1 and TRBJ2-5; D gene ambiguous. Germline V gene data show CDR1 as MGHRA and CDR2 as YSYEKL. V lost 1 base, J lost 1 base, and 7 bases lay in between. The CDR3 totals 14 residues. CDR3 sequence (DNA): TGCGCCAGCAGCCAAGGACTGTTCCAAGAGACCCAGTACTTC. Translated: CASSQGLFQETQYF.

The CDR3 here is CASSPGTSGSSGSYNEQFF. The CDR3, as DNA: TGCGCCAGCAGCCCGGGGACTAGCGGGAGCTCGGGTTCCTACAATGAGCAGTTCTTC. The rearrangement joins TRBV5-1 to TRBJ2-1, with TRBD2 matching 14 bases. Losses at the gene ends were 4 bases for V and 1 base for J; bases not matched to a gene: 10. Germline values: CDR1 SGHRS, CDR2 YFSETQ. There are 19 residues in the CDR3. The entire variable domain, with the rest obtained from reference TRBV5-1 and TRBJ2-1, is as follows: KAGVTQTPRYLIKTRGQQVTLSCSPISGHRSVSWYQQTPGQGLQFLFEYFSETQRNKGNFPGRFSGRQFSNSRSEMNVSTLELGDSALYLCASSPGTSGSSGSYNEQFFGPGTRLTVL.

The gene calls are TRBV27 and TRBJ2-7; TRBD2 matches 7 bases. This CDR3 spans 13 amino acids. In germline, CDR1 is MNHEY, CDR2 SMNVEV (reference sequence). Losses at the gene ends were 5 bases for V and 3 bases for J; bases not matched to a gene: 4. DNA of the CDR3: TGTGCCAGCAGTCCTAGGGACTACTACGAGCAGTACTTC. Its translation is CASSPRDYYEQYF.

The V call is TRBV5-1, the J call TRBJ2-1; a weak D match, TRBD2 (8 bases). The CDR3 extends over 16 amino acids. The germline V and J ends were trimmed by 5 bases and 8 bases, with 23 bases remaining between them. Germline CDR1 reads SGHRS; CDR2 reads YFSETQ. In DNA, the CDR3 is TGCGCCAGCAGAGAGGGGGCTAGCGGGCTTGGTGATGAGCAGTTCTTC. It is translated as CASREGASGLGDEQFF.

The chain links TRBV5-1 to TRBJ1-1; 7 bases line up with TRBD1. Germline-derived CDR1 and CDR2 are SGHRS and YFSETQ. V lost 0 bases and J lost 8; bases outside the gene matches: 7. The CDR3 runs to 14 residues. The CDR3 is CASSLGAQGVEAFF. For the CDR3, the DNA is TGCGCCAGCAGCTTGGGGGCTCAGGGGGTAGAAGCTTTCTTT. The variable domain in full, completed from reference TRBV5-1 and TRBJ1-1, reads KAGVTQTPRYLIKTRGQQVTLSCSPISGHRSVSWYQQTPGQGLQFLFEYFSETQRNKGNFPGRFSGRQFSNSRSEMNVSTLELGDSALYLCASSLGAQGVEAFFGQGTRLTVV.

The rearrangement joins TRBV6-5 to TRBJ2-7; 7 bases are a match to TRBD2. This CDR3 has 15 residues. Germline V lookup: CDR1 MNHEY, CDR2 SVGAGI. V was pared by 6 bases and J by 3 bases, with 11 bases of the junction left unmatched. The CDR3 DNA follows: TGTGCCAGCAGCCCCGCCCGGGAGGCCATCTACGAGCAGTACTTC. Protein sequence: CASSPAREAIYEQYF.

The rearrangement uses TRBV28 and TRBJ1-1; tentatively, D is TRBD1 (6 bases). The V end was cut by 7 bases, the J end by 5 bases, with 11 bases between. The V gene's germline CDR1 is MDHEN and CDR2 SYDVKM. This CDR3 spans 12 amino acids. This chain's CDR3 is CASIVGGTEAFF. The CDR3 bases are TGTGCCAGCATAGTAGGGGGTACTGAAGCTTTCTTT.

The V and J genes are TRBV11-2 and TRBJ2-3; D gene ambiguous. The CDR3 is 14 residues long. The V end lost 3 bases, the J end lost 2 bases, and 9 bases lay between the germline ends. Per the germline V gene, CDR1 is SGHAT and CDR2 is FQNNGV. The DNA of the CDR3 is TGTGCCAGCAGCTTGGTTCCAGTCACAGATACGCAGTATTTT. Its translation: CASSLVPVTDTQYF.

The chain employs TRBV7-2 and TRBJ2-3; 8 bases map to TRBD2. The V and J ends lost 2 bases and 4 bases, in that order; junction bases with no gene match: 2. Germline V gives CDR1 SGHTA, CDR2 FQGNSA. The CDR3 totals 14 residues. The CDR3 loop reads CASSLTSGPDTQYF. In nucleotides, the CDR3 is TGTGCCAGCAGCTTAACTAGCGGCCCAGATACGCAGTATTTT.

This clone turned up a few times. The chain employs TRBV2 and TRBJ2-3, with D possibly matching TRBD1 (6 bases). This CDR3 contains 14 residues. The germline V and J ends were trimmed by 10 bases and 3 bases, with 17 bases remaining between them. CDR1 and CDR2 (germline): SNHLY, FYNNEI. CDR3 amino acids: CATHSTGRTDTQYF. DNA for the CDR3: TGTGCCACCCATAGCACAGGGAGAACAGATACGCAGTATTTT.

The chain joins TRBV6-1 to TRBJ2-3, with 7 bases identical to TRBD1. From germline, CDR1 is MNHNS and CDR2 SASEGT. V shed 3 bases, J shed 1 base, and the junction held 7 bases outside the gene matches. The CDR3 extends over 16 amino acids. CDR3 region: CASSDDRERGTDTQYF. The CDR3 DNA follows: TGTGCCAGCAGTGATGACAGGGAAAGGGGCACAGATACGCAGTATTTT.

CDR3 protein: CATSRTGLRGRADYGYTF. In DNA, the CDR3 is TGTGCCACCAGCAGGACGGGGCTGAGGGGGCGCGCTGACTATGGCTACACCTTC. The rearrangement links TRBV15 to TRBJ1-2; TRBD1 matches at 7 bases. With 3 bases clipped from V and 3 bases from J, the junction kept 16 bases outside the gene matches. The CDR3 contains 18 residues. CDR1 and CDR2 (germline): LNHNV, YYDKDF (reference sequence).

Only a few counts were recorded for this clone. The V call is TRBV6-1, the J call TRBJ1-1; weak D call: TRBD1 (5 bases). The CDR3 contains 14 residues. Germline V gene lookup returns CDR1 MNHNS and CDR2 SASEGT. V lost 8 bases and J 0 bases, leaving 13 bases between the germline ends. CDR3 sequence: CASGGSRVNTEAFF. CDR3 coding DNA: TGTGCCAGCGGGGGGTCCAGGGTGAACACTGAAGCTTTCTTT.

This chain joins TRBV6-1 and TRBJ2-1; 7 bases line up with TRBD2. Germline trimming cut 7 bases from V and 10 bases from J; bases unmatched to any gene: 13. CDR3 length: 14 amino acids. CDR1 is MNHNS, CDR2 SASEGT, per germline. CDR3 protein: CASTPREDTREQFF. The CDR3 region has the DNA TGTGCCAGCACCCCCCGGGAGGATACAAGGGAGCAGTTCTTC.

The J gene is TRBJ1-1, the V gene TRBV19; tentatively, D is TRBD1 (5 bases). There are 15 residues in the CDR3. With 1 base removed from V and 1 base from J, the gap between germline ends came to 10 bases. Germline V CDR1 and CDR2: LNHDA, SQIVND (reference sequence). The CDR3 reads CASSIGKGRNTEAFF. In DNA form, the CDR3 reads TGTGCCAGTAGTATAGGTAAGGGGCGGAACACTGAAGCTTTCTTT.

This sequence joins TRBV5-1 and TRBJ1-2; maybe TRBD1 (6 bases). V was cut by 0 bases and J by 8 bases, with 14 bases left in between. This CDR3 spans 14 amino acids. From germline, CDR1 is SGHRS and CDR2 YFSETQ. CDR3 sequence reads: CASSLERIGGGYTF. CDR3 in DNA: TGCGCCAGCAGCTTGGAAAGGATAGGGGGAGGCTACACCTTC. Drawing the rest from reference TRBV5-1 and TRBJ1-2, the complete variable domain is KAGVTQTPRYLIKTRGQQVTLSCSPISGHRSVSWYQQTPGQGLQFLFEYFSETQRNKGNFPGRFSGRQFSNSRSEMNVSTLELGDSALYLCASSLERIGGGYTFGSGTRLTVV.

CDR3 region: CASSLARNIQYF. The CDR3, as DNA: TGTGCCAGCAGCTTGGCCCGGAACATTCAGTACTTC. The chain uses TRBV5-6 and TRBJ2-4; D unresolved. The CDR3 extends over 12 amino acids. The V end was cut by 0 bases, the J end by 7 bases, with 5 bases between. Germline V gene sequence: CDR1 SGHDT, CDR2 YYEEEE.

The chain links TRBV15 to TRBJ2-1; possible D gene TRBD2, 6 bases. The germline CDR1 and CDR2 sequences are LNHNV and YYDKDF (reference sequence). The CDR3 consists of 16 residues. Trimming removed 4 bases from V and 1 base from J, with 14 bases in between. The DNA of the CDR3 is TGTGCCACCAGCACCTCTAGCGTACGGTCCTACAATGAGCAGTTCTTC. Its protein product is CATSTSSVRSYNEQFF.

The V call is TRBV30, the J call TRBJ1-2; TRBD1 is a possible D gene (6 bases). The germline CDR1 and CDR2 sequences are GTSNPN and SVGIG (reference sequence). CDR3 size: 14 residues. Trimming took off 0 bases at V and 8 bases at J, with 16 bases between the two ends. CDR3 nucleotides: TGTGCCTGGAGTGTACGGGCAGGGGTCCAGGGCTACACCTTC. Its translation: CAWSVRAGVQGYTF.

The V gene is TRBV12-5, the J gene TRBJ2-7, with 10 bases lining up with TRBD1. J lost 0 bases, V lost 0 bases, and 5 bases had no gene match. This CDR3 has 17 residues. Germline V CDR1 and CDR2: LGHNT, FRNRAP. As DNA, the CDR3 is TGTGCTAGTGGTTTGGTAACAGGACAGGGGGACTCCTACGAGCAGTACTTC. It specifies CASGLVTGQGDSYEQYF. The variable domain in full, completed from reference TRBV12-5 and TRBJ2-7, reads DARVTQTPRHKVTEMGQEVTMRCQPILGHNTVFWYRQTMMQGLELLAYFRNRAPLDDSGMPKDRFSAEMPDATLATLKIQPSEPRDSAVYFCASGLVTGQGDSYEQYFGPGTRLTVT.

This clone was seen a few times. The chain combines TRBV14 with TRBJ1-2; tentatively, D is TRBD1 (5 bases). The CDR3 consists of 18 residues. Trimming removed 4 bases at V and 8 bases at J, with 29 bases between. The germline gives CDR1 SGHDN, CDR2 FVKESK. Written as DNA, the CDR3 is TGTGCCAGCAGCCGGGGGGGACTTCCTACCCCCTCTGGAAGAGGCTACACCTTC. Translated: CASSRGGLPTPSGRGYTF. The whole variable domain, remainder taken from reference TRBV14 and TRBJ1-2, is EAGVTQFPSHSVIEKGQTVTLRCDPISGHDNLYWYRRVMGKEIKFLLHFVKESKQDESGMPNNRFLAERTGGTYSTLKVQPAELEDSGVYFCASSRGGLPTPSGRGYTFGSGTRLTVV.